A single sample is the source of the 14 T cell receptor beta chains below, sequenced in a study of cytomegalovirus exposure and HLA in healthy donors. A multiplex PCR was run with 60 Vbeta primers and 13 Jbeta primers. TCRdb's table, derived via immunoSEQ multiplex PCR, lists solely in-frame clones and lacks some. Found here are about 190,000 clones, 87% of them singletons; the top ten hold 1.1%. Sequencing was done on a sample of PBMCs. These receptors were obtained from a boy aged 2 to 10 in good health and CMV-seronegative.

This chain uses TRBV5-1 with TRBJ2-1; D remains ambiguous. The CDR3 length is 14 residues. Trimming stripped 0 bases from V and 10 bases from J, with 14 bases between. Germline CDR1 and CDR2: SGHRS and YFSETQ. CDR3 nucleotides: TGCGCCAGCAGCTTGGACTTTTCGGGTGGAGAGCAGTTCTTC. Its translation: CASSLDFSGGEQFF.

The chain couples TRBV6-1 to TRBJ2-3; D uncertain. Germline CDR1 is MNHNS and CDR2 is SASEGT. The CDR3 contains 13 residues. Between the trimmed V and J ends, which lost 2 bases and 4 bases, there was a span of 7 bases. Written as DNA, the CDR3 is TGTGCCAGCAGTGAAACCCAGTCAGATACGCAGTATTTT. Amino acids: CASSETQSDTQYF.

The CDR3 DNA is TGTGCCAGCAGCTTAGAGGCGGCGGGAGTTGTGGATGAGCAGTTCTTC. Amino acids: CASSLEAAGVVDEQFF. V is TRBV7-6 and J is TRBJ2-1; TRBD2 matches 7 bases. V lost 1 base, J lost 8 bases, and 11 bases stayed unmatched. The CDR3 extends over 16 amino acids. In germline, CDR1 is SGHVS, CDR2 FNYEAQ.

The CDR3 loop is CASSHRTGSSYNSPLHF. The CDR3 nucleotides are TGTGCCAGCAGCCACAGGACAGGGAGCTCCTATAATTCACCCCTCCACTTT. The V and J genes are TRBV7-3 and TRBJ1-6, with TRBD1 matching over 8 bases. Germline trimming cut 5 bases from V and 0 bases from J; bases unmatched to any gene: 6. The CDR3 totals 17 residues. In germline, CDR1 is SGHTA, CDR2 FQGTGA.

The chain carries TRBV19 and TRBJ1-1, with TRBD1 as a possible D gene (5 bases). The CDR3 consists of 15 residues. CDR1 and CDR2 (germline): LNHDA, SQIVND (reference sequence). With 1 base removed from V and 4 bases from J, the gap between germline ends came to 13 bases. CDR3 sequence: CASSIGGYRITEAFF. CDR3 in DNA: TGTGCCAGTAGTATAGGGGGCTACAGGATCACTGAAGCTTTCTTT. The complete variable domain, with remaining parts taken from reference TRBV19 and TRBJ1-1, reads DGGITQSPKYLFRKEGQNVTLSCEQNLNHDAMYWYRQDPGQGLRLIYYSQIVNDFQKGDIAEGYSVSREKKESFPLTVTSAQKNPTAFYLCASSIGGYRITEAFFGQGTRLTVV.

The chain is built from TRBV5-6 and TRBJ2-5, with 7 bases lining up with TRBD2. The germline CDR1 and CDR2 sequences are SGHDT and YYEEEE. The CDR3 runs 15 residues. Trimming at V came to 2 bases and at J to 5 bases, leaving 9 bases not matched to a gene. The CDR3 DNA reads as TGTGCCAGCAGCTTAAGGGACTACCCCCGGGAGACCCAGTACTTC. Protein sequence: CASSLRDYPRETQYF.

V usage is TRBV12-5 and J usage is TRBJ1-2; D not certain. The CDR3 is made up of 16 amino acids. Germline V CDR1 and CDR2: LGHNT, FRNRAP. V lost 0 bases to trimming and J lost 2 bases, with 13 bases between them. The CDR3 DNA is TGTGCTAGTGGTTTGGTAGGCCAGGAGGACAACTATGGCTACACCTTC. Its protein product is CASGLVGQEDNYGYTF.

V and J are TRBV6-6 and TRBJ1-2; 8 nucleotides match TRBD1. The CDR3 sequence is 15 residues long. Germline V gene lookup returns CDR1 MNHNY and CDR2 SVGAGI (reference sequence). The V gene end was trimmed by 8 bases and the J gene end by 4 bases; junction bases not matched to a gene: 12. The CDR3 bases are TGTGCCAGCTTTAACACTCAGGGGGCGCTCTATGGCTACACCTTC. This translates into CASFNTQGALYGYTF.

This chain links TRBV10-3 with TRBJ2-1, with 8 bases aligning to TRBD1. V lost 4 bases, J lost 13 bases, and 3 bases stayed unmatched. This CDR3 is 11 amino acids long. Per the germline V gene, CDR1 is ENHRY and CDR2 is SYGVKD. The CDR3 DNA is TGTGCCATCAGTGGACAGGGGTCACAGTTCTTC. This gives the protein CAISGQGSQFF.

The chain links TRBV19 to TRBJ1-1; D uncertain. CDR3 length: 14 residues. CDR1 is LNHDA, CDR2 SQIVND, per germline (reference sequence). V lost 6 bases and J lost 2, with 13 bases in between. CDR3 DNA sequence: TGTGCCAGTAGCGACTCGGGGATTAACACTGAAGCTTTCTTT. This gives the protein CASSDSGINTEAFF.

CDR3 sequence: CASSLSELYLEKLFF. The CDR3 region has the DNA TGTGCCAGCAGCTTATCCGAGCTCTATCTTGAAAAACTGTTTTTT. This chain links TRBV7-9 with TRBJ1-4; D unclear. Germline V gives CDR1 SEHNR, CDR2 FQNEAQ (reference sequence). The germline V and J ends were trimmed by 2 bases and 7 bases, with 14 bases remaining between them. The CDR3 totals 15 residues.

V and J are TRBV30 and TRBJ2-5; D not certain. Trimming removed 2 bases at V and 7 bases at J, with 5 bases between. The germline gives CDR1 GTSNPN, CDR2 SVGIG (reference sequence). There are 10 residues in the CDR3. The CDR3 here is CAWSHGTQYF. Written as DNA, the CDR3 is TGTGCCTGGAGTCACGGGACCCAGTACTTC.

V gene TRBV19 combines with J gene TRBJ1-2; D is unresolved. The germline V and J ends were trimmed by 4 bases and 0 bases, with 6 bases remaining between them. Germline lookup yields CDR1 LNHDA and CDR2 SQIVND (reference sequence). This CDR3 region has 13 residues. DNA for the CDR3: TGTGCCAGTAGTACCTCCGCTAACTATGGCTACACCTTC. Protein: CASSTSANYGYTF. Filled out from reference TRBV19 and TRBJ1-2, the complete variable domain reads DGGITQSPKYLFRKEGQNVTLSCEQNLNHDAMYWYRQDPGQGLRLIYYSQIVNDFQKGDIAEGYSVSREKKESFPLTVTSAQKNPTAFYLCASSTSANYGYTFGSGTRLTVV.

This clone was found once. V usage is TRBV5-1 and J usage is TRBJ2-1; 9 bases align to TRBD2. Trimming removed 5 bases from V and 7 bases from J; junction bases left unmatched: 13. Germline CDR1 SGHRS, CDR2 YFSETQ. The CDR3 spans 16 residues. CDR3 residues: CASRQYGLAWENEQFF. CDR3 DNA: TGCGCCAGCAGGCAATATGGACTAGCGTGGGAGAATGAGCAGTTCTTC.